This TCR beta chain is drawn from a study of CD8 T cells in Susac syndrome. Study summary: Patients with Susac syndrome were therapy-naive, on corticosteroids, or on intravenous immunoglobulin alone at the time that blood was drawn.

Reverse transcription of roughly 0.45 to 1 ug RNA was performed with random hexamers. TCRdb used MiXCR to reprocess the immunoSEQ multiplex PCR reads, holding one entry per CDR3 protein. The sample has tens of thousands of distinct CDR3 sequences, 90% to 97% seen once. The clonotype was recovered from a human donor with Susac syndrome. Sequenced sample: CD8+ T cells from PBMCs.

CDR3 DNA: TGTGCCAGCAGCGTAGAAAATGTCTGGTCAAATGAGCAGTTCTTC. Amino acids: CASSVENVWSNEQFF. The chain has TRBV9 and TRBJ2-1, with D hard to call. With 0 bases removed from V and 7 bases from J, the gap between germline ends came to 14 bases. The V gene's germline CDR1 is SGDLS and CDR2 YYNGEE. This CDR3 spans 15 amino acids.